The 7 T cell receptor beta chains given below trace back to one sample, sequenced in a study of T-cell memory formation after mild COVID-19. A single record per CDR3 protein comes from TCRdb applying MiXCR to the 5' RACE reads. This sample yields approximately 560,000 distinct CDR3 sequences, of which approximately 15% are seen a single time; around 8.1% belongs to the top ten. Specimen: PBMCs or a T cell subset sorted from them (not recorded which). The receptors were sampled from an adult woman who had mild COVID-19 (a few samples of this study predate the infection). Cell type and time point are not known.

This clonotype has only a few counts. The chain links TRBV28 to TRBJ1-5; 8 bases are shared with TRBD1. The CDR3 spans 14 residues. After removal of 4 bases from V and 7 bases from J, the junction contained 6 bases not matched to a gene. Germline V gives CDR1 MDHEN, CDR2 SYDVKM. Here the CDR3 DNA reads TGTGCCAGCAGTTCTCGGGACAGGAGCCAGCCCCAGCATTTT. Translation gives CASSSRDRSQPQHF.

This clonotype was counted a few times. At one of its ends the junction is not consistent with the germline gene, which may arise from a read error. V is TRBV5-1 and J is TRBJ2-1, with 10 bases matching TRBD2. This CDR3 contains 12 residues. Germline V CDR1 and CDR2: SGHRS, YFSETQ. This chain's CDR3 is CASSLDLAGGVF. Written as DNA, the CDR3 is TGCGCCAGCAGCTTGGACTTAGCGGGGGGCGTCTTC.

J is TRBJ2-5 and V is TRBV24-1; a weak D match, TRBD1 (6 bases). The CDR3 sequence is 14 residues long. The V and J ends lost 6 bases and 1 base respectively, with 11 bases between them. Germline CDR1 and CDR2: KGHDR and SFDVKD. The CDR3 loop is CATSNRELQETQYF. CDR3 sequence (DNA): TGTGCCACCAGTAACAGGGAGCTCCAAGAGACCCAGTACTTC.

In its sample, this clonotype was seen many times. V usage is TRBV7-9 and J usage is TRBJ2-1; perhaps TRBD2 as D (5 bases). Looked up from germline, CDR1 is SEHNR and CDR2 is FQNEAQ (reference sequence). This CDR3 is 16 amino acids long. V lost 5 bases and J 1 base, leaving 15 bases between the germline ends. CDR3 region: CASSPRGVGSYNEQFF. The CDR3 nucleotides read TGTGCCAGCAGCCCTCGGGGAGTAGGGTCCTACAATGAGCAGTTCTTC.

This clonotype occurred many times. The chain uses TRBV4-2 and TRBJ2-3; D might be TRBD2 (6 bases). Germline V gives CDR1 LGHNA, CDR2 YNFKEQ. V lost 3 bases to trimming and J lost 5 bases, with 18 bases between them. The CDR3 sequence is 16 residues long. This CDR3 reads CASSQETSPGRDTQYF. Written as DNA, the CDR3 is TGTGCCAGCAGCCAGGAGACTAGTCCGGGGAGAGATACGCAGTATTTT.

This clonotype was observed a few times. The chain has TRBV7-9 and TRBJ2-3; 11 positions agree with TRBD2. Germline V gene lookup returns CDR1 SEHNR and CDR2 FQNEAQ (reference sequence). CDR3 length equals 17 residues. The trim removed 5 bases at V and 3 bases at J, leaving 10 bases unmatched. CDR3 sequence reads: CASSPPVSGRGTDTQYF. The CDR3 nucleotides read TGTGCCAGCAGCCCCCCTGTTAGCGGGAGGGGAACAGATACGCAGTATTTT.

The chain joins TRBV19 to TRBJ1-5, with 9 bases fitting TRBD1. The CDR3 length is 15 residues. The germline CDR1 and CDR2 sequences are LNHDA and SQIVND (reference sequence). The ends lost 7 bases at V and 2 bases at J; junction bases unmatched: 6. The CDR3 region is CASTPGQGGNQPQHF. The CDR3 DNA reads TGTGCCAGTACTCCGGGACAGGGAGGCAATCAGCCCCAGCATTTT.